This is a list of T cell receptor beta chains from one sample in a study of regulatory T cells in long-lasting Graves disease. MiXCR, run by TCRdb on the multiplex PCR reads, gives a single entry per CDR3 protein. The data show 550,000 to 700,000 distinct CDR3 sequences, with around 15% seen just once and around 12% held by the top ten. The data also belong to a second study, concerning T cells in Graves' hyperthyroidism and ophthalmopathy.

The specimen comprised peripheral blood mononuclear cells (PBMCs), sampled at new diagnosis, from a patient treated with antithyroid drugs. These receptors originate from a man aged 18 to 29 with Graves disease. Both conserved end residues are part of each CDR3. The D gene is left open where the match is weak. Expanded clones get a size class; other rows say once, few or many, or leave the size out.

v_gene	d_gene	abundance	j_gene	CDR3nt	CDR3aa
TRBV9	NA	NA	TRBJ2-1	TGTGCCAGCAGCGTAGGCAATAGTCGAAATGAGCAGTTCTTC	CASSVGNSRNEQFF
TRBV28	NA	many	TRBJ2-2	TGTGCCAGCAGCCTCCTCAGGGGTACCGGGGAGCTGTTTTTT	CASSLLRGTGELFF
TRBV5-4	NA	many	TRBJ2-5	TGTGCCAGCAGCGCAAGCACAGGGCTGAAAGAGACCCAGTACTTC	CASSASTGLKETQYF
TRBV30	TRBD1	many	TRBJ1-5	TGTGCCTGGAGTCGGGACAGAAATCAGCCCCAGCATTTT	CAWSRDRNQPQHF
TRBV29-1	NA	many	TRBJ2-3	TGCAGCGTTGAAACCGGGAGCACAGATACGCAGTATTTT	CSVETGSTDTQYF
TRBV30	NA	many	TRBJ1-1	TGTGCCGTATCCTGGGAGCCCATGAACACTGAAGCTTTCTTT	CAVSWEPMNTEAFF
TRBV6-2/TRBV6-3	TRBD1	few	TRBJ1-1	TGTGCCAGCAGTACAGGGGTCGTGAACACTGAAGCTTTCTTT	CASSTGVVNTEAFF
TRBV7-6	NA	many	TRBJ1-1	TGTGCCAGCAGCTTAGTTGGGGTGAACACTGAAGCTTTCTTT	CASSLVGVNTEAFF
TRBV30	NA	few	TRBJ2-6	TGTGCCTGGAGTCCCTTTTTTAGAGCGAGACTGTCTGGGGCCAACGTCCTGACTTTC	CAWSPFFRARLSGANVLTF
TRBV7-8	TRBD2	many	TRBJ2-1	TGTGCCAGCAGCTCCCGCGGGAGCTACAATGAGCAGTTCTTC	CASSSRGSYNEQFF
TRBV7-6	TRBD1	few	TRBJ2-3	TGTGCCAGCAGCTATGGGACAGGGGGGCCAGATACGCAGTATTTT	CASSYGTGGPDTQYF
TRBV12-3/TRBV12-4	TRBD1	many	TRBJ1-1	TGTGCCAGCAGTCTACCGGGGCAGGGGGCGCTTATACGAGCTTTCTTT	CASSLPGQGALIRAFF
TRBV19	TRBD1	NA	TRBJ2-1	TGTGCCAGTGAAACAGGGGATTCCTACAATGAGCAGTTCTTC	CASETGDSYNEQFF
TRBV14	NA	few	TRBJ1-2	TGTGCCAGCAGCCAAGATTCAGCTGACTATGGCTACACCTTC	CASSQDSADYGYTF
TRBV25-1	NA	NA	TRBJ2-7	TGTGCCAGCGGAAGGGGTACAGAAGCCTACGAGCAGTACTTC	CASGRGTEAYEQYF